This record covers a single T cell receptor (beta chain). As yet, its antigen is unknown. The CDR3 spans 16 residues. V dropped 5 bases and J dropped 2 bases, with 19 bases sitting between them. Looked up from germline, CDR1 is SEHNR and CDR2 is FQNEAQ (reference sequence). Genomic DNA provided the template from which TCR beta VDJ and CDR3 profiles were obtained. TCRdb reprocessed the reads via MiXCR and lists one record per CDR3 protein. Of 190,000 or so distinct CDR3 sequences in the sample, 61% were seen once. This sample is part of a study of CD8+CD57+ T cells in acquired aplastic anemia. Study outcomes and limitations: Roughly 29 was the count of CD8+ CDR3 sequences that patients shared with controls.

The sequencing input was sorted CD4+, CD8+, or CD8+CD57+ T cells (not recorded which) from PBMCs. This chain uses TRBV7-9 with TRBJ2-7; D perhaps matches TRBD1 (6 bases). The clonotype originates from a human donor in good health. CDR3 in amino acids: CASSPRGRRGPYEQYF. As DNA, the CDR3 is TGTGCCAGCAGCCCCAGGGGCCGGAGAGGTCCCTACGAGCAGTACTTC.